This T cell receptor beta chain originates from a study of spatial heterogeneity in lung cancer. Study-level points and caveats: Resection blood, more than follow-up blood, showed ubiquitous expanded tumor TCRs.

Ten or more counts support this clonotype. What it binds is not known. Time point indicated: sample taken at primary tumor resection. The cohort: 70 to 75 early-stage, untreated non-small cell lung cancer patients. Every TCR cDNA molecule bore its own unique molecular identifier. TCRdb fed the 5' RACE reads into MiXCR, producing one record per CDR3 protein. The top ten clones hold 30% to 35% of a sample with about 21,000 distinct CDR3 sequences, about 5.8% of them seen once. Between the trimmed V and J ends, which lost 10 bases and 8 bases, there was a span of 15 bases. The CDR3 extends over 13 amino acids. Per germline, CDR1 MNHEY and CDR2 SMNVEV (reference sequence).

The J gene is TRBJ1-6, the V gene TRBV27; a possible D gene is TRBD1 (6 bases). The source material was PBMCs, sampled at surgery. The TCR sequence derives from a male donor with early-stage non-small cell lung cancer. The DNA of the CDR3 is TGTGCCACGACCGGGACACCTCATTCACCCCTCCACTTT. It translates to CATTGTPHSPLHF.